This TCR beta chain appears in the sequencing data of a study of blood T cell repertoires in COVID-19. Assay used: immunoSEQ multiplex PCR; TCRdb lists only in-frame clones, some missing. Of a few hundred thousand clones detected, approximately 89% appear once; the ten largest clones hold 1% to 1.5%. The V gene's germline CDR1 is SNHLY and CDR2 FYNNEI. This CDR3 is built from 17 residues. J lost 7 bases, V lost 0 bases, and 12 bases had no gene match. This receptor was identified in a man aged 25-45 years who had recovered from COVID-19. Sequencing input: PBMCs or T cells enriched from blood (not recorded which). The V and J genes are TRBV2 and TRBJ1-1; 9 bases are a match to TRBD1. As DNA, the CDR3 is TGTGCCAGCAGTGAAGCGCTTCAGTCGACAGGGGGAAGTGAAGCTTTCTTT. It yields the protein CASSEALQSTGGSEAFF.